The TCR beta chain under discussion was sequenced for a study of OX40 agonist ivuxolimab in advanced cancers. Overall study: Ivuxolimab, which patients received intravenously every 2 weeks, was dosed at 0.01 to 10 mg/kg.

The method was immunoSEQ multiplex PCR; TCRdb's version includes in-frame clones alone and lacks a portion of them. The table records 95,000 or so clones, about 85% of them present only once. Findings and limits, study-wide: Clonal expansion was among the lowest in partial responders at 0.1-3.0 mg/kg, especially CD8+. On average, CD8+ T cells had more expanded clones than CD4+.

There are 13 residues in the CDR3. The ends were cut back, 3 bases at V and 9 bases at J, with 12 bases in the middle. The germline gives CDR1 ENHRY, CDR2 SYGVKD. This clone is a singleton in its sample. Its antigen is not identified. The sample was CD4+ or CD8+ T cells sorted from blood, taken in a trial of the OX40 agonist ivuxolimab. The TCR comes from an adult with an advanced solid tumor such as melanoma, head and neck, liver or kidney cancer. The rearrangement joins TRBV10-3 to TRBJ2-1, with a weak D call TRBD2 (5 bases). CDR3 in DNA: TGTGCCATCAGTGATGGAGGTTTGTTTGAGCAGTTCTTC. It codes for CAISDGGLFEQFF.